Listed below are T cell receptor beta chains from one sample, sequenced in a study of T-cell reconstitution after alpha-beta-depleted transplantation in children. TCRdb re-analysed the PCR reads in MiXCR, keeping a single row per CDR3 protein. Of 480,000 or so distinct CDR3 sequences in the sample, approximately 10% were seen once. The sequences come from PBMCs, collected before TCRalphabeta/CD19-depleted stem cell transplant. The source of these receptors is a child between 2 and 9 years old with inherited bone marrow failure, due to receive a stem cell transplant. Both conserved end residues are part of each CDR3. The order of the fields is clone size, J gene, D gene, V gene, CDR3 DNA, CDR3 protein. The D gene is left open where the match is weak. Not every row has a clone size; where given, it reads once, few, many or a size class.

few	TRBJ2-7	TRBD2	TRBV30	TGTGCCTGGAGTGTACGAGGTGCGGGAGTCGCCTACGAGCAGTACTTC	CAWSVRGAGVAYEQYF
few	TRBJ2-7	NA	TRBV10-2	TGCGCCAGCAGTGACCTCTTCCCCTACGAGCAGTACTTC	CASSDLFPYEQYF
many	TRBJ1-5	NA	TRBV20-1	TGCAGTGCTAACAGTGGAAATCAGCCCCAGCATTTT	CSANSGNQPQHF
many	TRBJ1-6	NA	TRBV2	TGTGCCAGCAGTGACGGAGGGAACAATTCACCCCTCCACTTT	CASSDGGNNSPLHF
many	TRBJ2-7	TRBD2	TRBV20-1	TGCAGTGCTGTACTAGCGGGAGTTGGGGAGCAGTACTTC	CSAVLAGVGEQYF
few	TRBJ2-3	NA	TRBV5-1	TGCGCCAGCAGCCTCCCGACAGAAAGCACAGATACGCAGTATTTT	CASSLPTESTDTQYF
many	TRBJ2-7	NA	TRBV20-1	TGCAGTGCTAGAGAGGGCGGGTATTCCTACGAGCAGTACTTC	CSAREGGYSYEQYF
NA	TRBJ1-5	TRBD1	TRBV9	TGTGCCAGCAGCGAGACAGGGTACGATCAGCCCCAGCATTTT	CASSETGYDQPQHF
many	TRBJ2-7	TRBD2	TRBV7-2	TGTGCCAGCAGCTTAGATAGCGGGTCCAGCTCCTACGAGCAGTACTTC	CASSLDSGSSSYEQYF
many	TRBJ2-7	TRBD2	TRBV6-1	TGTGCCAGCAGGAGGACTAGCGGGATAGGGGAGCAGTACTTC	CASRRTSGIGEQYF
few	TRBJ2-3	TRBD2	TRBV4-1	TGCGCCAGCAGCCAAGATTACCGCTTAGCGGGAGTAACAGATACGCAGTATTTT	CASSQDYRLAGVTDTQYF
many	TRBJ2-7	NA	TRBV30	TGTGCCTGGACCCCGGACAGTGGAGTCTACGAGCAGTACTTC	CAWTPDSGVYEQYF
NA	TRBJ2-5	TRBD2	TRBV20-1	TGCTGTGCTAGGGCGTTAGCGGGAGGGCTGGGTCAAGAGACCCAGTACTTC	CCARALAGGLGQETQYF
many	TRBJ2-1	TRBD2	TRBV4-3	TGCGCCAGCAGCCAAGATCGGGCTAGCGGGAGCTCCTACAATGAGCAGTTCTTC	CASSQDRASGSSYNEQFF
NA	TRBJ2-2	NA	TRBV11-2	TGTGCCAGCAACCTGGCCGGGTACACCGGGGAGCTGTTTTTT	CASNLAGYTGELFF
few	TRBJ1-1	NA	TRBV28	TGTGCCAGCAGTCCCACGGCCGGCCGAAGGGCTTTCTTT	CASSPTAGRRAFF
many	TRBJ1-1	TRBD1	TRBV20-1	TGCAGTGCTAGACGGACAGGGGGCTTTACTGAAGCTTTCTTT	CSARRTGGFTEAFF
few	TRBJ1-6	NA	TRBV5-1	TGCGCCAGCAGCCTCGGACGGGCAAGCTCCTATAATTCACCCCTCCACTTT	CASSLGRASSYNSPLHF
NA	TRBJ1-5	NA	TRBV7-9	TGTGCCAGCAGCACTCTCGATCAGCCCCAGCATTTT	CASSTLDQPQHF
NA	TRBJ2-7	TRBD2	TRBV6-5	TGTGCCAGCAGTTACTCCCCCGGGACTAGCGGAACATACGAGCAGTACTTC	CASSYSPGTSGTYEQYF
NA	TRBJ2-7	NA	TRBV7-2	TGTGCCAGCAGCTTAGTTCACCTAACCTACGAGCAGTACTTC	CASSLVHLTYEQYF
NA	TRBJ2-1	TRBD1	TRBV30	TGTGCCTGGAGGTTCCGGGACAGGGGGGGCAATGAGCAGTTCTTC	CAWRFRDRGGNEQFF
many	TRBJ2-2	TRBD1	TRBV29-1	TGCAGCGGCGGGACAGGGAACACCGGGGAGCTGTTTTTT	CSGGTGNTGELFF
many	TRBJ2-1	NA	TRBV7-6	TGTGCCAGCGGTGACTTTGAGCAGTTCTTC	CASGDFEQFF
many	TRBJ2-7	NA	TRBV2	TGTGCCAGCAGAGCGGAAGAGAGGGAGCAGTACTTC	CASRAEEREQYF
many	TRBJ2-3	NA	TRBV29-1	TGCAGCGTTGAGGGACTGAATACAGATACGCAGTATTTT	CSVEGLNTDTQYF
many	TRBJ1-6	NA	TRBV7-2	TGTGCCAGCAGCGTCGACACGCGCTATAATTCACCCCTCCACTTT	CASSVDTRYNSPLHF
many	TRBJ2-7	NA	TRBV12-5	TGTGCTAGTGGTTCGCCCTGGGCTACCCCTGGATACTACGAGCAGTACTTC	CASGSPWATPGYYEQYF
many	TRBJ2-5	TRBD2	TRBV7-2	TGTGCCAGCAGCTCCCGGGGACTAGCGGGCCGCCAAGAGACCCAGTACTTC	CASSSRGLAGRQETQYF
many	TRBJ2-3	NA	TRBV27	TGTGCCAGCAGTTGGCAGGGCACAGATACGCAGTATTTT	CASSWQGTDTQYF
few	TRBJ2-5	NA	TRBV5-1	TGCGCCAGCAGCTTCGGGCCGGTCCAAGAGACCCAGTACTTC	CASSFGPVQETQYF
NA	TRBJ2-6	NA	TRBV4-3	TGCGCCAGCAGCCTCCTGACAGGTGGGGCCAACGTCCTGACTTTC	CASSLLTGGANVLTF
many	TRBJ1-1	NA	TRBV28	TGTGCCATCAGCCCTCATATGAACACTGAAGCTTTCTTT	CAISPHMNTEAFF
many	TRBJ2-1	NA	TRBV7-2	TGTGCCAGCAGTTCCGAATCCACTGGGGTTTACAATGAGCAGTTCTTC	CASSSESTGVYNEQFF
many	TRBJ2-5	NA	TRBV20-1	TGCAGTGCTAGAGATTTAAGGCCCCAGCGGGTACTAAAAGAGACCCAGTACTTC	CSARDLRPQRVLKETQYF
many	TRBJ1-3	NA	TRBV6-5	TGTGCCAGCAGTTACACCGGAACTGGAAACACCATATATTTT	CASSYTGTGNTIYF
many	TRBJ2-1	NA	TRBV5-6	TGTGCCAGCAGCTTGGAGGCCCTTAGCTCCTACAATGAGCAGTTCTTC	CASSLEALSSYNEQFF
many	TRBJ1-2	NA	TRBV4-3	TGCGCCAGCAGCCAAGGACCCTCAGGGTATGGCTACACCTTC	CASSQGPSGYGYTF
many	TRBJ2-2	TRBD1	TRBV18	TGTGCCAGCTCACCTACGACAGGGGTCGGCGCCGGGGAGCTGTTTTTT	CASSPTTGVGAGELFF
few	TRBJ2-7	NA	TRBV6-2/TRBV6-3	TGTGCCAGCAGTTACTCGTTCGTATCATACGAGCAGTACTTC	CASSYSFVSYEQYF
NA	TRBJ2-6	NA	TRBV7-9	TGTGCCAGCAGCCTCGTATCCTCTGAGGCCAACGTCCTGACTTTC	CASSLVSSEANVLTF
many	TRBJ2-7	NA	TRBV11-2	TGTGCCAGCAGCGGTGCACTAGAAATGTACTTC	CASSGALEMYF
NA	TRBJ2-1	TRBD2	TRBV20-1	TGCAGTGCTCCCATACTAGCGGGAGGAATCAATGAGCAGTTCTTC	CSAPILAGGINEQFF
few	TRBJ1-5	NA	TRBV30	TGTGCCTGGAGGCCCAGAGGGGTCAATCAGCCCCAGCATTTT	CAWRPRGVNQPQHF
few	TRBJ2-7	NA	TRBV20-1	TGCAGTGCTAGAGTCTGGGCCGACTACGAGCAGTACTTC	CSARVWADYEQYF
many	TRBJ2-7	NA	TRBV21-1	TGTGCCAGCAGCAAAGCTCCCAAGGAGGGTAGCGGATCCTACGAGCAGTACTTC	CASSKAPKEGSGSYEQYF
NA	TRBJ2-4	TRBD2	TRBV15	TGTGCCACCACCGGGACTAATGAAAACATTCAGTACTTC	CATTGTNENIQYF
many	TRBJ2-6	NA	TRBV5-1	TGCGCCAGCAGCTTGTGGGCTGGTGGGGCCAACGTCCTGACTTTC	CASSLWAGGANVLTF
few	TRBJ2-7	TRBD2	TRBV6-5	TGTGCCAGCAGTTACGAGGGACTAGCAATCTACGAGCAGTACTTC	CASSYEGLAIYEQYF
many	TRBJ2-7	TRBD1	TRBV19	TGTGCCAGTAGTTTCCGGACAGGCTACCTCTACGAGCAGTACTTC	CASSFRTGYLYEQYF
many	TRBJ2-7	NA	TRBV20-1	TGCAGTGCTAGAGATCTTACCCTCTACGAGCAGTACTTC	CSARDLTLYEQYF
many	TRBJ2-2	TRBD2	TRBV10-3	TGTGCCATCAGTGGGACTAGCGGCACCGGGGAGCTGTTTTTT	CAISGTSGTGELFF
many	TRBJ1-1	NA	TRBV5-1	TGCGCCAGCAGCCCGTCGTGGGGCGCAAACACTGAAGCTTTCTTT	CASSPSWGANTEAFF
many	TRBJ1-4	TRBD1	TRBV7-2	TGTGCCAGCAGCTTAGCGGGGACAGGTGGATTTAATGAAAAACTGTTTTTT	CASSLAGTGGFNEKLFF
many	TRBJ2-3	NA	TRBV4-3	TGCGCCAGCAGCCAAGACGGGGCAGATACGCAGTATTTT	CASSQDGADTQYF